One and the same sample provided the 4 T cell receptor beta chains below, sequenced in a study of T cells in Graves' hyperthyroidism and ophthalmopathy. Amplified TCR beta CDR3 regions came from RNA transcripts. The HTBI primer set drove a first-round RT-PCR of the TCR CDR3. One entry per CDR3 protein results from TCRdb running MiXCR on the multiplex PCR reads. The sample lists about 520,000 distinct CDR3 sequences, approximately 25% occurring once. Sequences were obtained from blood. The receptors were gathered from a woman aged 25-40 years with Graves' ophthalmopathy.

The CDR3 sequence is CASRQGNEPQHF. The CDR3 region has the DNA TGTGCCAGCAGACAGGGGAATGAGCCCCAGCATTTT. V is TRBV27 and J is TRBJ1-5, with 7 bases identical to TRBD1. This CDR3 spans 12 amino acids. V dropped 6 bases and J dropped 8; count of bases not matched to a gene: 4. The V gene's germline CDR1 is MNHEY and CDR2 SMNVEV (reference sequence).

In its sample, this clonotype was seen a few times. The V gene is TRBV6-5, the J gene TRBJ1-1; D is possibly TRBD1 (5 bases). The V end lost 4 bases, the J end lost 7 bases, and 10 bases lay between the germline ends. Germline V gives CDR1 MNHEY, CDR2 SVGAGI. The CDR3 runs to 12 residues. CDR3 nucleotides: TGTGCCAGCAGTTTAACAGGTGATGAAGCTTTCTTT. Protein sequence: CASSLTGDEAFF.

At least ten counts were recorded for this clonotype. The rearrangement links TRBV2 to TRBJ1-1; D uncertain. Trimming took off 1 base at V and 0 bases at J, with 9 bases between the two ends. This CDR3 has 15 residues. In germline, CDR1 is SNHLY, CDR2 FYNNEI. CDR3 DNA sequence: TGTGCCAGCAGTGAAGGGGGAATCATGAACACTGAAGCTTTCTTT. Translated: CASSEGGIMNTEAFF.

The CDR3 nucleotides are TGTGCCAGCAGCTTAGGCGGCCCCGGGACACTCCAAGAGACCCAGTACTTC. This translates into CASSLGGPGTLQETQYF. The gene calls are TRBV7-3 and TRBJ2-5, with D maybe TRBD1 (6 bases). The CDR3 has 17 amino acids. Germline CDR1 reads SGHTA; CDR2 reads FQGTGA. Trimming took 2 bases from V and 1 from J, leaving 17 bases between them.